Listed here are 2 T cell receptor beta chains from one sample, sequenced in a study of blood T cell repertoires in COVID-19. The data were produced by immunoSEQ multiplex PCR, yet TCRdb's version contains in-frame clones alone and is incomplete. The table has roughly 65,000 clones, about 89% seen once. The sequencing input was peripheral blood. These TCRs come from an older woman with acute or convalescent COVID-19.

This clone was seen only a few times. The V and J genes are TRBV19 and TRBJ2-1; 8 bases are shared with TRBD1. Germline V gene lookup returns CDR1 LNHDA and CDR2 SQIVND (reference sequence). This CDR3 has 14 amino acids. After removal of 4 bases from V and 5 bases from J, the junction contained 4 bases not matched to a gene. As DNA, the CDR3 is TGTGCCAGTAGTAGGACAGGGTCGGACAATGAGCAGTTCTTC. Its translation is CASSRTGSDNEQFF.

This clone appeared once. The CDR3 coding sequence is TGTGCCAGCAGCTCGGGACTAGCGGATAAAGAGACCCAGTACTTC. Its protein is CASSSGLADKETQYF. The genes are TRBV5-4 and TRBJ2-5; TRBD2 agrees at 11 bases. The CDR3 spans 15 residues. V trimming: 3 bases; J trimming: 3 bases; junction bases outside the gene matches: 4. Germline V gene sequence: CDR1 SGHNT, CDR2 YYREEE (reference sequence).